Described below is a single T cell receptor (beta chain) sequence and its context. The data are from a study of blood T cell repertoires in COVID-19. Study at large: Acute and convalescent COVID-19 specimens originated in the United States, Italy and Spain. PBMCs, B-cell-depleted T cells, or T cells provided the cDNA or gDNA that made up the material.

Methods used by the authors: By means of reference gene primer amplification, nucleated cell counts were estimated. Clones were sequenced by immunoSEQ multiplex PCR, and TCRdb holds only the in-frame ones, with some missing. V, J and clone size derive from that table, while D and trimming were established from the DNA sequence. The sample has approximately 180,000 clones, 80% to 90% seen once. The CDR3 is 16 amino acids. In germline, CDR1 is SNHLY, CDR2 FYNNEI. Germline trimming cut 1 base from V and 0 bases from J; bases unmatched to any gene: 2. The chain couples TRBV2 to TRBJ2-4; 8 positions agree with TRBD1. This receptor was obtained from a man aged 60 to 69 with acute or convalescent COVID-19. The source material was peripheral blood. CDR3: CASSEGQGIAKNIQYF. The CDR3 nucleotides read TGTGCCAGCAGTGAAGGACAGGGGATAGCCAAAAACATTCAGTACTTC. Full variable domain (rest looked up from reference TRBV2 and TRBJ2-4): EPEVTQTPSHQVTQMGQEVILRCVPISNHLYFYWYRQILGQKVEFLVSFYNNEISEKSEIFDDQFSVERPDGSNFTLKIRSTKLEDSAMYFCASSEGQGIAKNIQYFGAGTRLSVL.